The 20 T cell receptor beta chains listed next were all sequenced from one sample in a study of blood T cell repertoires in COVID-19. TCRdb's copy holds only in-frame clones and misses some; the assay was immunoSEQ multiplex PCR. This table has about 130,000 clones, roughly 82% appearing once. Sequencing used peripheral blood. The receptors were sampled from a human donor in a cohort sampled during active COVID-19.

The rearrangement links TRBV11-2 to TRBJ1-5, with D possibly matching TRBD1 (5 bases). The CDR3 totals 12 residues. The germline gives CDR1 SGHAT, CDR2 FQNNGV. Trimming shortened V by 5 bases and J by 7 bases, and 9 bases separated the two germline ends. The CDR3 nucleotides are TGTGCCAGCAGCATGGGGGGGCAGCCCCAGCATTTT. This encodes CASSMGGQPQHF.

This clone appeared a single time. The V gene is TRBV29-1, the J gene TRBJ1-1; D gene unclear. CDR3 length equals 10 residues. Trimming removed 5 bases from V and 5 bases from J, with 6 bases in between. CDR1 is SQVTM, CDR2 ANQGSEA, per germline. This CDR3 is CSVLITEAFF. The CDR3 region has the DNA TGCAGCGTTCTTATTACTGAAGCTTTCTTT. Drawing the rest from reference TRBV29-1 and TRBJ1-1, the complete variable domain is SAVISQKPSRDICQRGTSLTIQCQVDSQVTMMFWYRQQPGQSLTLIATANQGSEATYESGFVIDKFPISRPNLTFSTLTVSNMSPEDSSIYLCSVLITEAFFGQGTRLTVV.

This rearrangement joins TRBV29-1 to TRBJ1-5; possible D gene TRBD1, 6 bases. CDR3 size: 13 residues. Germline V CDR1 and CDR2: SQVTM, ANQGSEA. V lost 6 bases to trimming and J lost 3 bases, with 12 bases between them. The CDR3, as DNA: TGCAGCGTCCAGGGGTCAAACAATCAGCCCCAGCATTTT. Protein product: CSVQGSNNQPQHF. Supplemented by reference TRBV29-1 and TRBJ1-5, the full variable domain reads SAVISQKPSRDICQRGTSLTIQCQVDSQVTMMFWYRQQPGQSLTLIATANQGSEATYESGFVIDKFPISRPNLTFSTLTVSNMSPEDSSIYLCSVQGSNNQPQHFGDGTRLSIL.

The CDR3 is CSALTSGSSGANVLTF. The CDR3 DNA follows: TGCAGCGCTTTGACTAGCGGGAGCTCTGGGGCCAACGTCCTGACTTTC. The chain combines TRBV29-1 with TRBJ2-6; TRBD2 matches 12 bases. Germline-derived CDR1 and CDR2 are SQVTM and ANQGSEA. The ends lost 7 bases at V and 0 bases at J; junction bases unmatched: 4. This CDR3 is built from 16 residues.

V usage is TRBV18 and J usage is TRBJ2-1, with a possible D match to TRBD2 (5 bases). CDR3 length equals 12 residues. Germline lookup yields CDR1 KGHSH and CDR2 LQKENI. Trimming removed 8 bases at V and 8 bases at J, with 13 bases between. In nucleotides, the CDR3 is TGTGCCAGCACGCATGGTAGCGATGAGCAGTTCTTC. This translates into CASTHGSDEQFF.

Turning to this clone: The same CDR3 arises from other DNA sequences in this sample as well. V and J are TRBV19 and TRBJ1-1; D uncertain. Germline-derived CDR1 and CDR2 are LNHDA and SQIVND (reference sequence). This CDR3 contains 12 residues. V lost 1 base, J lost 5 bases, and 5 bases lay in between. This CDR3 reads CASSIAGTEAFF. The CDR3 DNA reads as TGTGCCAGTAGTATAGCGGGGACTGAAGCTTTCTTT.

This clone was counted between two and nine times. CDR3 in DNA: TGTGCCAGCAGCCCCGGGACAGGCAAAGCGAGAGCCAATGAGCAGTTCTTC. Residues: CASSPGTGKARANEQFF. The chain has TRBV7-6 and TRBJ2-1, with TRBD1 matching over 8 bases. With 5 bases clipped from V and 6 bases from J, the junction kept 15 bases outside the gene matches. Germline V gene sequence: CDR1 SGHVS, CDR2 FNYEAQ. The CDR3 is made up of 17 amino acids. Drawing the rest from reference TRBV7-6 and TRBJ2-1, the complete variable domain is GAGVSQSPRYKVTKRGQDVALRCDPISGHVSLYWYRQALGQGPEFLTYFNYEAQQDKSGLPNDRFSAERPEGSISTLTIQRTEQRDSAMYRCASSPGTGKARANEQFFGPGTRLTVL.

The rearrangement joins TRBV7-2 to TRBJ1-5, with TRBD1 matching 7 bases. V gave up 5 bases and J gave up 7 bases; unmatched junction bases: 8. The germline V gene has CDR1 SGHTA and CDR2 FQGNSA. The CDR3 contains 14 residues. CDR3 nucleotides: TGTGCCAGCAGCCGCGGGACAGAGGGACAGCCCCAGCATTTT. Protein: CASSRGTEGQPQHF.

The chain couples TRBV7-3 to TRBJ1-6; D may be TRBD1 (5 bases). Germline CDR1 reads SGHTA; CDR2 reads FQGTGA. This CDR3 is built from 15 residues. Trimming took 0 bases from V and 10 from J, leaving 13 bases between them. CDR3: CASSLTGQGGSPLHF. The CDR3 DNA reads as TGTGCCAGCAGCTTAACGGGCCAGGGCGGATCACCCCTCCACTTT.

The V and J genes are TRBV29-1 and TRBJ1-5, with 7 bases identical to TRBD1. The CDR3 loop spans 14 amino acids. The V gene end was trimmed by 4 bases and the J gene end by 0 bases; junction bases not matched to a gene: 3. Germline CDR1 SQVTM, CDR2 ANQGSEA. The CDR3 protein is CSVVPGGSNQPQHF. DNA of the CDR3: TGCAGCGTTGTCCCAGGGGGTAGCAATCAGCCCCAGCATTTT.

This clone was observed at least ten times. The chain joins TRBV2 to TRBJ2-7, with D tentatively TRBD1 (6 bases). The CDR3 has 16 residues. Germline assignment: CDR1 SNHLY and CDR2 FYNNEI. With 6 bases removed from V and 3 bases from J, the gap between germline ends came to 21 bases. CDR3 amino acids: CASRLRPGQPVYEQYF. The CDR3, as DNA: TGTGCCAGCAGGCTCAGACCGGGACAACCTGTCTACGAGCAGTACTTC.

The V gene is TRBV9, the J gene TRBJ2-1, with TRBD2 identical over 9 bases. This CDR3 is built from 15 residues. The V and J ends lost 3 bases and 3 bases, in that order; junction bases with no gene match: 4. Germline assignment: CDR1 SGDLS and CDR2 YYNGEE. The CDR3 region is CASSDSGSVYNEQFF. The CDR3 DNA is TGTGCCAGCAGCGATAGCGGGAGCGTCTACAATGAGCAGTTCTTC.

This chain uses TRBV5-4 with TRBJ1-1; 7 nucleotides line up with TRBD1. V gave up 1 base and J gave up 0 bases; unmatched junction bases: 6. The CDR3 spans 16 residues. Per the germline V gene, CDR1 is SGHNT and CDR2 is YYREEE (reference sequence). CDR3 protein: CASSLLGQLMNTEAFF. DNA of the CDR3: TGTGCCAGCAGCTTGTTGGGACAGCTTATGAACACTGAAGCTTTCTTT. Filled out from reference TRBV5-4 and TRBJ1-1, the complete variable domain reads ETGVTQSPTHLIKTRGQQVTLRCSSQSGHNTVSWYQQALGQGPQFIFQYYREEENGRGNFPPRFSGLQFPNYSSELNVNALELDDSALYLCASSLLGQLMNTEAFFGQGTRLTVV.

This chain uses TRBV19 with TRBJ1-5, with D unresolved. V was clipped by 5 bases and J by 4 bases, with 18 bases between them. The germline gives CDR1 LNHDA, CDR2 SQIVND (reference sequence). This CDR3 contains 16 residues. CDR3 nucleotides: TGTGCCAGTAGTTCGTACAACCGGGGAACGAATCAGCCCCAGCATTTT. The encoded protein is CASSSYNRGTNQPQHF.

The chain is built from TRBV7-2 and TRBJ2-7; D is uncertain. Trimming pared 5 bases from V and 3 bases from J, leaving 8 bases between. CDR1 is SGHTA, CDR2 FQGNSA, per germline. This CDR3 is built from 12 residues. DNA for the CDR3: TGTGCCAGCAGCCCCAACAGCTACGAGCAGTACTTC. Its protein is CASSPNSYEQYF.

The chain links TRBV4-3 to TRBJ2-3, with 7 bases identical to TRBD1. The germline CDR1 and CDR2 sequences are LGHNA and YSLEER. The ends lost 0 bases at V and 2 bases at J; junction bases unmatched: 14. The CDR3 covers 19 residues. CDR3: CASSQDLMGLQGTTDTQYF. The CDR3 DNA sequence: TGCGCCAGCAGCCAAGATCTAATGGGCCTACAGGGGACCACAGATACGCAGTATTTT.

V usage is TRBV3-1 (or the pseudogene TRBV3-2) and J usage is TRBJ2-7, with 7 bases identical to TRBD1. The CDR3 runs 14 residues. The V segment lost 4 bases and the J segment 0 bases; nucleotides outside the gene matches: 3. Germline CDR1 reads LGHDT; CDR2 reads YNNKEL (reference sequence). Here the CDR3 DNA reads TGTGCCAGCAGCCGGACAGGAAGCTCCTACGAGCAGTACTTC. Translation: CASSRTGSSYEQYF.

This sequence joins TRBV10-2 and TRBJ1-2; TRBD1 is a possible D gene (6 bases). CDR1 and CDR2 from the germline V gene are WSHSY and SAAADI. The length of the CDR3 is 12 residues. Trimming took off 8 bases at V and 4 bases at J, with 11 bases between the two ends. CDR3 sequence reads: CASAVRGYGYTF. CDR3 coding DNA: TGCGCCAGCGCCGTCAGGGGCTATGGCTACACCTTC.

This clone was counted between two and nine times. The genes are TRBV5-1 and TRBJ2-7; D possibly corresponds to TRBD1 (6 bases). V was trimmed by 0 bases and J by 3 bases, leaving 10 bases between them. The CDR3 has 14 residues. Germline V gives CDR1 SGHRS, CDR2 YFSETQ. The CDR3 DNA reads TGCGCCAGCAGCTTGGACAGGGTGGGCTACGAGCAGTACTTC. Encoded protein: CASSLDRVGYEQYF.

DNA of the CDR3: TGCGCCAGCAGTGAGTCCTCGGCAGGGCTCCCCTACGAGCAGTACTTC. This translates into CASSESSAGLPYEQYF. The chain carries TRBV10-1 and TRBJ2-7; possibly TRBD1 for D (5 bases). This CDR3 region has 16 residues. Germline assignment: CDR1 WNHNN and CDR2 SYGVQD (reference sequence). V lost 0 bases, J lost 2 bases, and 14 bases lay in between.